Shown below are 27 T cell receptor beta chains from a single sample sequenced in a study of tumor and adjacent non-tumor tissue in lung cancer. TCRbeta libraries were built with three rounds of nested PCR, modified from ARM-PCR. TCRdb re-called the multiplex PCR reads with MiXCR, one entry per CDR3 protein. The sample yields tens of thousands of distinct CDR3 sequences, roughly 80% seen once. RNA was extracted from bulk tissue without any cell sorting. The sample taken for sequencing was lung tumor tissue. These receptors all stem from a woman between 45 and 65 years old with non-small cell lung cancer.

A single count supports this clonotype. This CDR3 fails to terminate in the conserved phenylalanine or tryptophan, so it likely reflects a read error. The chain uses TRBV29-1 and TRBJ2-6; possible D gene TRBD1, 5 bases. The germline CDR1 and CDR2 sequences are SQVTM and ANQGSEA. The CDR3 is 16 amino acids. CDR3 amino acids: CSAWALRSSGANVLTL. The CDR3 DNA reads TGCAGCGCTTGGGCCCTCAGGAGCTCTGGGGCCAATGTCCTGACTTTG.

This sequence joins TRBV29-1 and TRBJ2-5, with 7 bases aligning to TRBD1. V lost 5 bases to trimming and J lost 10 bases; unmatched junction nucleotides: 13. CDR1 is SQVTM, CDR2 ANQGSEA, per germline. The CDR3 has 13 amino acids. This chain's CDR3 is CSVLGTDQEDQYF. The CDR3 nucleotides are TGCAGCGTTCTGGGGACAGACCAAGAGGACCAGTACTTC.

The J gene is TRBJ1-5, the V gene TRBV6-5, with a weak D call TRBD1 (5 bases). The CDR3 covers 18 residues. Germline V gene sequence: CDR1 MNHEY, CDR2 SVGAGI. V lost 6 bases and J lost 0, with 21 bases in between. The CDR3 loop reads CASSSLAAGQNSNQPQHF. CDR3 sequence (DNA): TGTGCCAGCAGCTCACTGGCGGCAGGACAAAATAGCAATCAGCCCCAGCATTTT.

The table lists this clonotype with a few counts. One end of the junction does not line up with germline, which may come from a read error. The chain recombines TRBV6-6 with TRBJ1-2; D perhaps matches TRBD1 (5 bases). Germline V lookup: CDR1 MNHNY, CDR2 SVGAGI (reference sequence). The CDR3 is 13 amino acids. This CDR3 is CASSPRDGYDYTF. The CDR3 nucleotides read TGTGCCAGTAGTCCCCGGGACGGCTATGACTACACCTTC.

The rearrangement joins TRBV11-1 to TRBJ2-3; possibly TRBD1 for D (6 bases). The CDR3 runs 13 residues. Germline CDR1 SGHAT, CDR2 FQDESV (reference sequence). Here the CDR3 DNA reads TGTGTCAGTAGAGGTACAGGGATGGAAACGCAGTATTTT. Protein sequence: CVSRGTGMETQYF. The complete variable domain, with remaining parts taken from reference TRBV11-1 and TRBJ2-3, reads EAEVAQSPRYKITEKSQAVAFWCDPISGHATLYWYRQILGQGPELLVQFQDESVVDDSQLPKDRFSAERLKGVDSTLKIQPAELGDSAMYLCVSRGTGMETQYFGPGTRLTVL.

V and J are TRBV10-3 and TRBJ2-7, with D hard to call. This CDR3 is built from 14 residues. Per germline, CDR1 ENHRY and CDR2 SYGVKD. V lost 5 bases to trimming and J lost 7 bases, with 18 bases between them. In DNA, the CDR3 is TGTGCCATCAGTCAGGCCCAGTTACGCCTTGAGCAGTACTTC. Amino acid sequence: CAISQAQLRLEQYF.

As regards this clonotype: The junction differs from germline at one of its ends, possibly a read error. The CDR3 reads CANSLGTGFSTDTQYF. CDR3 nucleotides: TGTGCCAACAGTTTAGGGACAGGGTTTAGCACAGATACGCAGTACTTT. This chain joins TRBV28 and TRBJ2-3; 9 bases map to TRBD1. Germline V CDR1 and CDR2: MDHEN, SYDVKM. This CDR3 has 16 residues.

With respect to this clonotype: One junction end disagrees with the germline gene, perhaps due to a read error. The rearrangement joins TRBV4-1 to TRBJ2-5; D perhaps matches TRBD2 (6 bases). Per the germline V gene, CDR1 is MGHRA and CDR2 is YSYEKL. The CDR3 loop spans 15 amino acids. In DNA form, the CDR3 reads TGCGTTAGCAGCCAAGCGGGCTATCGGTATGAGACCCAGTATTTC. Translating it yields CVSSQAGYRYETQYF.

In the case of this clonotype: Relative to the germline gene, one junction end is altered; a read error may explain this. This chain connects TRBV4-1 to TRBJ2-7; D perhaps matches TRBD2 (5 bases). The CDR3 loop spans 14 amino acids. The germline gives CDR1 MGHRA, CDR2 YSYEKL. CDR3 nucleotide sequence: TGCGCCAGCAGCCAAGAGGTCACTAGTTACGGGCAGTACTTC. Amino acid sequence: CASSQEVTSYGQYF.

To note about this clonotype: An end of the junction differs from the germline gene, which may be a read error. The chain joins TRBV20-1 to TRBJ2-7; D is undetermined. The CDR3 extends over 14 amino acids. The germline V gene has CDR1 DFQATT and CDR2 SNEGSKA (reference sequence). The CDR3 bases are TGTAGTGCCAGAGCCTCGATAGTACTCAACGAGCAGTACTTC. Its translation: CSARASIVLNEQYF.

The rearrangement links TRBV20-1 to TRBJ2-7, with 8 bases that match TRBD2. Per the germline V gene, CDR1 is DFQATT and CDR2 is SNEGSKA (reference sequence). The CDR3 is made up of 14 amino acids. Trimming removed 3 bases from V and 5 bases from J; junction bases left unmatched: 9. The chain's CDR3 is CSASTSGGANEQYF. The CDR3 bases are TGCAGTGCTAGTACCAGCGGGGGAGCCAACGAGCAGTACTTC.

To note about this clonotype: Its ends do not fully match the called genes, so a read error is possible. The rearrangement joins TRBV29-1 to TRBJ2-5, with D perhaps being TRBD1 or TRBD2 (5 bases each). Looked up from germline, CDR1 is SQVTM and CDR2 is ANQGSEA. The CDR3 consists of 18 residues. CDR3 in DNA: TGCAACATTGAATGGGAGAGGGGCAAGCTGCGAAACCAAGAGTCCCAGTACTTC. This codes for CNIEWERGKLRNQESQYF.

The chain combines TRBV4-2 with TRBJ1-4, with 8 bases aligning to TRBD1. Germline CDR1 is LGHNA and CDR2 is YNFKEQ. V trimming: 7 bases; J trimming: 7 bases; junction bases outside the gene matches: 8. This CDR3 region has 14 residues. The CDR3 is CASNHGQGGEKLFF. In DNA, the CDR3 is TGTGCCAGCAACCATGGACAGGGTGGTGAAAAACTGTTTTTT.

The chain uses TRBV11-2 and TRBJ2-3; 14 bases align to TRBD2. The CDR3 is made up of 17 amino acids. Germline CDR1 SGHAT, CDR2 FQNNGV. The CDR3 sequence: CDRSLDPGLAGEDTQYF. In DNA, the CDR3 is TGTGACCGCAGCTTGGACCCGGGACTAGCGGGAGAAGATACGCAGTATTTT.

In its sample, this clonotype ranks as medium-sized. The chain links TRBV11-1 to TRBJ2-1; no firm D call. The ends were cut back, 4 bases at V and 0 bases at J, with 13 bases in the middle. Looked up from germline, CDR1 is SGHAT and CDR2 is FQDESV (reference sequence). This CDR3 contains 16 residues. CDR3 in DNA: TGTGCCAGCAGCTCAAGCCTATCCAGCTCCTACAATGAGCAGTTCTTC. Translating it yields CASSSSLSSSYNEQFF.

Concerning this clonotype itself: The germline gene is not matched at one end of the junction; a read error may be the cause. V and J are TRBV29-1 and TRBJ2-1; D possibly corresponds to TRBD2 (5 bases). CDR1 is SQVTM, CDR2 ANQGSEA, per germline. The CDR3 is made up of 17 amino acids. The chain's CDR3 is CSVERSGVPVAYNEQFF. The CDR3 nucleotides are TGCAGCGTTGAACGCTCCGGGGTTCCTGTAGCCTACAATGAACAGTTCTTC.

As to this clonotype: The junction departs from the called germline gene at one end, perhaps through a read error. The CDR3 sequence: CASSQPNSVANVLAF. CDR3 bases: TGTGCCAGCAGCCAGCCGAACTCTGTGGCCAACGTCCTGGCTTTC. The genes are TRBV4-2 and TRBJ2-6; D is unresolved. The CDR3 has 15 residues. Germline lookup yields CDR1 LGHNA and CDR2 YNFKEQ.

There are many counts of this clonotype. The rearrangement joins TRBV9 to TRBJ2-2, with D possibly called TRBD1 or TRBD2 (5 bases each). The CDR3 sequence is 17 residues long. CDR1 and CDR2 (germline): SGDLS, YYNGEE. Trimming took 3 bases from V and 0 from J, leaving 15 bases between them. As DNA, the CDR3 is TGTGCCAGCAGCGCTACGTCCCGAGGGGCGAACACCGGGGAGCTGTTTTTT. Its protein is CASSATSRGANTGELFF.

About this clonotype: This sequence may be a read error, since a much larger clone differs from it by one base. CDR3 loop: CTSSPVGGGEHQPQHF. The DNA of the CDR3 is TGTACCAGCAGCCCAGTTGGAGGGGGTGAGCATCAGCCCCAGCATTTT. The V and J genes are TRBV7-9 and TRBJ1-5; tentative D call: TRBD1 (6 bases). CDR1 is SEHNR, CDR2 FQNEAQ, per germline (reference sequence). The CDR3 contains 16 residues.

This clonotype was seen at least ten times. The chain uses TRBV28 and TRBJ2-7; 10 bases line up with TRBD2. The CDR3 loop spans 15 amino acids. The germline CDR1 and CDR2 sequences are MDHEN and SYDVKM. Trimming removed 2 bases from V and 6 bases from J; junction bases left unmatched: 7. For the CDR3, the DNA is TGTGCCAGCAGTTTACCCGGGACTAGCGTCGGCGAGCAGTACTTC. Translating gives CASSLPGTSVGEQYF.

V gene TRBV29-1 combines with J gene TRBJ1-3; D ambiguous. In germline, CDR1 is SQVTM, CDR2 ANQGSEA. The CDR3 is made up of 13 amino acids. The CDR3 loop is CSVWADSGNAIYF. CDR3 DNA sequence: TGCAGTGTCTGGGCGGACTCTGGAAACGCTATATATTTT. The variable domain in full, with the rest retrieved from reference TRBV29-1 and TRBJ1-3, is SAVISQKPSRDICQRGTSLTIQCQVDSQVTMMFWYRQQPGQSLTLIATANQGSEATYESGFVIDKFPISRPNLTFSTLTVSNMSPEDSSIYLCSVWADSGNAIYFGEGSWLTVV.

This clonotype appeared a few times. Relative to the germline gene, one junction end is altered; a read error may explain this. The chain uses TRBV5-6 and TRBJ2-5; possibly TRBD2 for D (5 bases). The CDR3 extends over 16 amino acids. Per germline, CDR1 SGHDT and CDR2 YYEEEE. CDR3 in amino acids: CTSSLSGGARLETQYF. For the CDR3, the DNA is TGTACCAGCAGCTTGTCCGGAGGCGCGCGGCTAGAGACCCAGTACTTC.

With respect to this clonotype: No conserved phenylalanine or tryptophan is present at the end of the CDR3, so a read error is the likely explanation. This chain joins TRBV6-1 and TRBJ2-2; TRBD2 matches 10 bases. Germline V gene data show CDR1 as MNHNS and CDR2 as SASEGT. The CDR3 extends over 15 amino acids. The CDR3 DNA reads as TGTACCAGCATCCTAGCGGGAGTGCGCACCGGGGAGCTGTTTTAT. Protein sequence: CTSILAGVRTGELFY.

The chain links TRBV11-2 to TRBJ2-3; possibly TRBD1 for D (5 bases). The end of the DNA fits TRBJ1-5 better, so the J call may be wrong. Germline assignment: CDR1 SGHAT and CDR2 FQNNGV. The CDR3 has 17 residues. CDR3 nucleotides: TGTGCCAGCAGCTTATATAAGGGGATAGCCTCCACAGATACGCAGCATTTT. Protein product: CASSLYKGIASTDTQHF.

The chain joins TRBV5-4 to TRBJ2-2; possibly TRBD2 for D (5 bases). Deletions cut 8 bases from V and 5 bases from J, with 19 bases between. Germline V gene sequence: CDR1 SGHNT, CDR2 YYREEE (reference sequence). The CDR3 is 15 residues long. CDR3 amino acids: CASIPTLATTGELFF. CDR3 sequence (DNA): TGTGCCAGTATCCCCACATTAGCGACTACCGGGGAGCTGTTTTTT.

Points on this clonotype: A read error may produce the germline difference seen at one junction end. V and J are TRBV11-2 and TRBJ2-2; D is unresolved. This CDR3 comprises 16 residues. Looked up from germline, CDR1 is SGHAT and CDR2 is FQNNGV. The chain's CDR3 is CASGLSASRNTEELFF. As DNA, the CDR3 is TGTGCCAGCGGCTTATCGGCTTCCAGGAACACCGAGGAGCTGTTTTTT.

J is TRBJ1-1 and V is TRBV29-1; tentatively, D is TRBD1 (5 bases). With 3 bases removed from V and 3 bases from J, the gap between germline ends came to 14 bases. This CDR3 region has 14 residues. Germline assignment: CDR1 SQVTM and CDR2 ANQGSEA. The CDR3 DNA follows: TGCAGCGTTGAGGTCCTCCAGGGTTACACTGAAGCTTTCTTT. Protein sequence: CSVEVLQGYTEAFF.